Given below is one T cell receptor (beta chain) in context. What it binds is not known. The data belong to a study of blood T cells in healthy people across ages. Study-wide findings and caveats: Whereas aged donors had fewer naive CD4+ cells, long-lived donors had more of them and higher diversity.

Together with a sample-barcoded 5' primer, a J-beta primer mix was included in a second PCR lasting about 7 to 12 cycles. TCRdb called the 5' RACE reads again in MiXCR, with one record for every CDR3 protein. The sample shows approximately 1.5 million distinct CDR3 sequences, around 36% of them seen only once. This TCR derives from a woman in her twenties or thirties in good health. Sequencing used blood.

CDR3 DNA sequence: TGCAGCGTTCCCGTTTGGTATGGCTACACCTTC. It yields the protein CSVPVWYGYTF. V gene TRBV29-1 combines with J gene TRBJ1-2; no clear D. Germline V gene lookup returns CDR1 SQVTM and CDR2 ANQGSEA. Trimming left V 5 bases short and J 5 bases short, with 9 bases between. There are 11 residues in the CDR3. The full variable domain, with the rest looked up from reference TRBV29-1 and TRBJ1-2, is SAVISQKPSRDICQRGTSLTIQCQVDSQVTMMFWYRQQPGQSLTLIATANQGSEATYESGFVIDKFPISRPNLTFSTLTVSNMSPEDSSIYLCSVPVWYGYTFGSGTRLTVV.